One sample yielded the 30 T cell receptor beta chains listed below, sequenced in a study of human T cells and chemical hapten exposure. Time point of the sample: pre-sensitization, week 0. Noted treatment: therapeutic diphenylcyclopropenone sensitization with weekly scalp DPC. Using its own MiXCR run on the RACE reads, TCRdb lists one record per CDR3 protein. Among under 400,000 distinct CDR3 sequences listed, roughly 5% were seen once. This sample comprised whole blood, obtained in connection with sensitization to the hapten diphenylcyclopropenone (DPC). The source of these receptors is a woman in her fifties or sixties with alopecia areata. Some clones in this sample may be carry-over from other donors' samples.

V gene TRBV28 combines with J gene TRBJ1-5, with D possibly being TRBD1 (5 bases). CDR3 length equals 16 residues. Trimming shortened V by 5 bases and J by 9 bases, and 23 bases separated the two germline ends. Germline V gene lookup returns CDR1 MDHEN and CDR2 SYDVKM. CDR3 in DNA: TGTGCCAGCAGTCCACCCCCTCGGACACCCCCGCCGCCCCAGCATTTT. It is translated as CASSPPPRTPPPPQHF.

At least ten counts were recorded for this clonotype. This chain joins TRBV6-5 and TRBJ2-3, with 8 bases fitting TRBD2. Germline trimming cut 6 bases from V and 4 bases from J; bases unmatched to any gene: 12. There are 16 residues in the CDR3. Germline assignment: CDR1 MNHEY and CDR2 SVGAGI. CDR3 in amino acids: CASRALSAGASDTQYF. The CDR3 nucleotides are TGTGCCAGCAGGGCCCTTTCAGCGGGAGCCTCAGATACGCAGTATTTT.

This clonotype was observed many times. The chain links TRBV20-1 to TRBJ2-7; 10 bases map to TRBD2. V was pared by 3 bases and J by 7 bases, with 6 bases of the junction left unmatched. Per the germline V gene, CDR1 is DFQATT and CDR2 is SNEGSKA (reference sequence). The CDR3 runs 13 residues. CDR3 coding DNA: TGCAGTGCTAGTACTAGCGGGAATGGGGAGCAGTACTTC. This sequence encodes CSASTSGNGEQYF.

This clonotype was observed a few times. This chain uses TRBV5-1 with TRBJ2-7; 7 bases fit TRBD1. Germline values: CDR1 SGHRS, CDR2 YFSETQ. The V segment lost 5 bases and the J segment 6 bases; nucleotides outside the gene matches: 8. This CDR3 spans 13 amino acids. CDR3 in DNA: TGCGCCAGCAGTGACAGGGTCGCCACCGAGCAGTACTTC. Translating gives CASSDRVATEQYF.

This clonotype turned up a few times. J is TRBJ2-3 and V is TRBV7-2, with 12 nucleotides matching TRBD2. The CDR3 length is 16 residues. CDR1 is SGHTA and CDR2 is FQGNSA in the germline V gene. The junction had 6 bases not matched to a gene; V was cut back by 4 bases and J by 4 bases. CDR3 loop: CASSSGLAGKADTQYF. For the CDR3, the DNA is TGTGCCAGCAGCTCCGGACTAGCGGGGAAGGCAGATACGCAGTATTTT. Full variable domain (rest looked up from reference TRBV7-2 and TRBJ2-3): GAGVSQSPSNKVTEKGKDVELRCDPISGHTALYWYRQSLGQGLEFLIYFQGNSAPDKSGLPSDRFSAERTGGSVSTLTIQRTQQEDSAVYLCASSSGLAGKADTQYFGPGTRLTVL.

This clonotype was observed a few times. The chain's CDR3 is CASSFSFYEQYF. CDR3 DNA: TGTGCCAGCAGTTTCTCCTTTTACGAGCAGTACTTC. The chain recombines TRBV12-3 or TRBV12-4 with TRBJ2-7, with D unclear. The CDR3 length is 12 residues. The V end was cut by 3 bases, the J end by 4 bases, with 7 bases between.

This clonotype was picked up many times. V gene TRBV29-1 combines with J gene TRBJ2-7; D unresolved. This CDR3 spans 13 amino acids. V was shortened by 2 bases and J by 2 bases, with 10 bases between the two germline ends. The V gene's germline CDR1 is SQVTM and CDR2 ANQGSEA. CDR3 DNA: TGCAGCGTTGAACAGGACGGACCCTACGAGCAGTACTTC. Protein: CSVEQDGPYEQYF.

The chain carries TRBV29-1 and TRBJ2-3, with D possibly TRBD2 on 7 matching bases. This CDR3 region has 18 residues. V gave up 3 bases and J gave up 0 bases, with 22 bases separating them. The germline gives CDR1 SQVTM, CDR2 ANQGSEA. For the CDR3, the DNA is TGCAGCGTTGAGGGGGGGGCCGAACCGCCCGCTAGCACAGATACGCAGTATTTT. This codes for CSVEGGAEPPASTDTQYF.

The genes are TRBV20-1 and TRBJ2-7; 10 nucleotides align to TRBD1. The CDR3 is 15 residues long. The germline V gene encodes CDR1 DFQATT and CDR2 SNEGSKA (reference sequence). V shed 2 bases and J 5 bases; nucleotides not matched to a gene: 9. The CDR3: CSARTTGGVGDEQYF. CDR3 DNA sequence: TGCAGTGCTAGAACGACAGGGGGCGTCGGCGACGAGCAGTACTTC.

This clonotype was observed many times. This chain uses TRBV6-2 or TRBV6-3 with TRBJ1-1; D perhaps matches TRBD1 (5 bases). The length of the CDR3 is 13 residues. Germline-derived CDR1 and CDR2 are MNHEY and SVGEGT. Trimming left V 5 bases short and J 10 bases short, with 17 bases between. CDR3 DNA sequence: TGTGCCAGCAGTCGCGGGGCAGGAGGAAGAGCTTTCTTT. Translated, it gives CASSRGAGGRAFF.

This clonotype was detected a few times. The rearrangement uses TRBV20-1 and TRBJ2-3, with 13 bases matching TRBD2. Germline CDR1 and CDR2: DFQATT and SNEGSKA (reference sequence). This CDR3 comprises 16 residues. CDR3 nucleotides: TGCAGCATAACCGGGACTAGCGGGATTTTCACAGATACGCAGTATTTT. As protein: CSITGTSGIFTDTQYF.

V usage is TRBV5-1 and J usage is TRBJ2-7; D is perhaps TRBD1 or TRBD2 (5 bases each). CDR3 length equals 13 residues. Germline values: CDR1 SGHRS, CDR2 YFSETQ. The V gene lost 4 bases and the J gene lost 6 bases, with 14 bases spanning the gap. CDR3 nucleotides: TGCGCCAGCAGCATCGAGGGACCTGCCGAGCAGTACTTC. Encoded protein: CASSIEGPAEQYF.

This clonotype has a count of ten or more. The chain employs TRBV5-6 and TRBJ2-1; a weak D match, TRBD2 (5 bases). The CDR3 totals 14 residues. The germline CDR1 and CDR2 sequences are SGHDT and YYEEEE. V was pared by 5 bases and J by 0 bases, with 9 bases between. CDR3 region: CASRTRSSYNEQFF. The CDR3 nucleotides read TGTGCCAGCAGAACTAGGAGCTCCTACAATGAGCAGTTCTTC.

V gene TRBV14 combines with J gene TRBJ1-2, with D unclear. The germline V gene encodes CDR1 SGHDN and CDR2 FVKESK. The V gene lost 1 base and the J gene lost 4 bases, with 13 bases spanning the gap. This CDR3 is 15 amino acids long. The CDR3 spells CASSQVEGWGYGYTF. DNA of the CDR3: TGTGCCAGCAGCCAAGTTGAGGGTTGGGGCTATGGCTACACCTTC.

This chain joins TRBV5-6 and TRBJ2-7, with a weak D call TRBD1 (6 bases). Germline loops: CDR1 SGHDT, CDR2 YYEEEE. The CDR3 loop spans 14 amino acids. Trimming stripped 4 bases from V and 6 bases from J, with 17 bases between. CDR3 nucleotides: TGTGCCAGCAGCCCCGGGACAAACTTCGGCGAGCAGTACTTC. Protein product: CASSPGTNFGEQYF.

This clonotype was seen ten or more times. The chain employs TRBV13 and TRBJ1-4; possibly TRBD1 for D (6 bases). Trimming pared 5 bases from V and 7 bases from J, leaving 17 bases between. The CDR3 has 15 amino acids. Germline values: CDR1 PRHDT, CDR2 FYEKMQ (reference sequence). The DNA of the CDR3 is TGTGCCAGCAGCCCTCAGGGGAGCAAGATTGAAAAACTGTTTTTT. Encoded protein: CASSPQGSKIEKLFF.

This clonotype has only a few counts. The chain combines TRBV6-5 with TRBJ1-1; D ambiguous. Germline CDR1 MNHEY, CDR2 SVGAGI. The CDR3 is 14 amino acids. Trimming cost V 2 bases and J 0 bases, with 7 bases left between them. The CDR3 sequence: CASSYAQMNTEAFF. The CDR3 DNA follows: TGTGCCAGCAGTTACGCACAGATGAACACTGAAGCTTTCTTT.

This clonotype was seen more than once but under ten times. This chain links TRBV20-1 with TRBJ2-7, with 7 bases fitting TRBD1. V shed 0 bases and J 7 bases; nucleotides not matched to a gene: 9. CDR1 and CDR2 (germline): DFQATT, SNEGSKA (reference sequence). This CDR3 contains 14 residues. CDR3: CSARETQGVGEQYF. The CDR3 region has the DNA TGCAGTGCTAGAGAAACCCAGGGGGTGGGGGAGCAGTACTTC.

V and J are TRBV7-2 and TRBJ2-6; TRBD1 matches 10 bases. V lost 5 bases, J lost 4 bases, and 14 bases stayed unmatched. Per germline, CDR1 SGHTA and CDR2 FQGNSA. This CDR3 has 19 residues. CDR3 nucleotides: TGTGCCAGCAGCGCATCCGGGACAGGGGTTCCGTCGGGGGCCAACGTCCTGACTTTC. Translating gives CASSASGTGVPSGANVLTF.

This clonotype was observed a handful of times. V gene TRBV6-2 or TRBV6-3 combines with J gene TRBJ1-5; a possible D gene is TRBD1 (5 bases). The CDR3 runs 17 residues. Looked up from germline, CDR1 is MNHEY and CDR2 is SVGEGT. V gave up 4 bases and J gave up 1 base, with 17 bases separating them. The CDR3 DNA reads TGTGCCAGCAGTTTCCCCGGTGTTGGGGCCAGCAATCAGCCCCAGCATTTT. Translating gives CASSFPGVGASNQPQHF.

This clonotype was seen ten or more times. V usage is TRBV20-1 and J usage is TRBJ2-1; D is ambiguous. In germline, CDR1 is DFQATT, CDR2 SNEGSKA (reference sequence). This CDR3 has 13 amino acids. Trimming shortened V by 2 bases and J by 6 bases, and 11 bases separated the two germline ends. CDR3 bases: TGCAGTGCTAGAAGGGTAGCAGGCAATGAGCAGTTCTTC. This sequence encodes CSARRVAGNEQFF.

The sample holds many counts of this clonotype. This chain links TRBV6-1 with TRBJ1-3, with TRBD1 matching 10 bases. CDR3 length: 15 residues. With 4 bases clipped from V and 4 bases from J, the junction kept 4 bases outside the gene matches. Germline CDR1 reads MNHNS; CDR2 reads SASEGT. The CDR3 sequence: CASSGDRGLGNTIYF. The CDR3 DNA reads TGTGCCAGCAGTGGCGACAGGGGGCTCGGAAACACCATATATTTT.

Ten or more counts support this clonotype. The rearrangement uses TRBV6-6 and TRBJ2-5, with 12 bases lining up with TRBD2. Trimming took 5 bases from V and 4 from J; bases not matched to a gene: 11. Germline CDR1 and CDR2: MNHNY and SVGAGI (reference sequence). The CDR3 contains 17 residues. The CDR3 bases are TGTGCCAGCAGTCTTGGACTAGCGGGAATGTCCCGAGAGACCCAGTACTTC. Translation: CASSLGLAGMSRETQYF.

In regard to this clonotype: A read error may explain this, as a much larger clone is one base away. V is TRBV7-6 and J is TRBJ2-5, with TRBD1 matching 10 bases. This CDR3 has 16 residues. The germline V gene has CDR1 SGHVS and CDR2 FNYEAQ. Trimming removed 7 bases from V and 6 bases from J; junction bases left unmatched: 14. CDR3 amino acids: CASTPLVGTGEKTQYF. CDR3 nucleotide sequence: TGTGCCAGCACCCCCCTAGTTGGGACAGGGGAAAAGACCCAGTACTTC.

The chain combines TRBV3-1 with TRBJ2-6; D perhaps matches TRBD1 (6 bases). This CDR3 comprises 15 residues. Per the germline V gene, CDR1 is LGHDT and CDR2 is YNNKEL (reference sequence). V was pared by 3 bases and J by 2 bases, with 8 bases between. Written as DNA, the CDR3 is TGTGCCAGCAGCCACACAGGGACTGGGGCCAACGTCCTGACTTTC. This encodes CASSHTGTGANVLTF.

In its sample, this clonotype was seen many times. This chain joins TRBV2 and TRBJ2-1; D is possibly TRBD1 (5 bases). Trimming took 2 bases from V and 3 from J, leaving 11 bases between them. Germline V gene sequence: CDR1 SNHLY, CDR2 FYNNEI. The CDR3 spans 15 residues. DNA for the CDR3: TGTGCCAGCAGTGAATCCAGGGCCTACTACAATGAGCAGTTCTTC. It encodes CASSESRAYYNEQFF. The variable domain in full, with the rest retrieved from reference TRBV2 and TRBJ2-1, is EPEVTQTPSHQVTQMGQEVILRCVPISNHLYFYWYRQILGQKVEFLVSFYNNEISEKSEIFDDQFSVERPDGSNFTLKIRSTKLEDSAMYFCASSESRAYYNEQFFGPGTRLTVL.

This clonotype was observed at least ten times. The genes are TRBV6-5 and TRBJ1-5; 7 bases are a match to TRBD1. This CDR3 is 14 amino acids long. From germline, CDR1 is MNHEY and CDR2 SVGAGI. V trimming: 6 bases; J trimming: 5 bases; junction bases outside the gene matches: 7. In DNA form, the CDR3 reads TGTGCCAGCAGGCGACAGGGAGGGGATCAGCCCCAGCATTTT. Translating it yields CASRRQGGDQPQHF.

This clonotype was picked up many times. This chain uses TRBV6-7 with TRBJ1-5; D call uncertain. TRBV6-7 is flagged as an ORF with uncertain function. This CDR3 contains 14 residues. The ends were cut back, 0 bases at V and 8 bases at J, with 11 bases in the middle. The CDR3 bases are TGTGCCAGCAGTTACTCAAGTCCCTCCAAGCCCCAGCATTTT. Protein: CASSYSSPSKPQHF.

This clonotype was observed many times. V usage is TRBV27 and J usage is TRBJ2-7, with unresolved D. The CDR3 length is 13 residues. The V gene lost 2 bases and the J gene lost 3 bases, with 8 bases spanning the gap. The V gene's germline CDR1 is MNHEY and CDR2 SMNVEV (reference sequence). The CDR3 is CASSLTPIYEQYF. The DNA for the CDR3 is TGTGCCAGCAGTTTAACACCAATCTACGAGCAGTACTTC.

This sequence joins TRBV7-9 and TRBJ1-4; the D gene is possibly TRBD1 (5 bases). V was trimmed by 5 bases and J by 3 bases, leaving 19 bases between them. This CDR3 region has 17 residues. CDR1 and CDR2 from the germline V gene are SEHNR and FQNEAQ (reference sequence). The CDR3 coding sequence is TGTGCCAGCAGCCTGGACACCTCTCCTGGGGCTAATGAAAAACTGTTTTTT. This codes for CASSLDTSPGANEKLFF.